Given below is one TCR beta chain in context. This CDR3 contains 17 residues. The sample comes from a study of blood T cell repertoires in COVID-19. Study details: Samples of COVID-19 (acute and convalescent) were obtained from the United States, Italy and Spain. T cells, B-cell-depleted T cells, or PBMCs supplied cDNA or gDNA.

Original handling: Reference gene primer amplification gave estimated nucleated cell counts. The data were produced by immunoSEQ multiplex PCR, yet TCRdb's version contains in-frame clones alone and is incomplete. V and J calls and clone size are given by that table; D and trimming were obtained from the DNA. The sample lists about 330,000 clones; around nine tenths were seen once. The chain recombines TRBV7-5 with TRBJ2-7; TRBD1, as called in the table, went unchecked against the DNA. TRBV7-5 is listed as a pseudogene. The receptor's source is a woman in her forties or fifties with active or convalescent COVID-19. Sequenced: peripheral blood. The CDR3, as DNA: TGTGCCAGAAGCTTAGGTACGGATCCGGGACAATCCTACGAGCAGTACTTC. Translating it yields CARSLGTDPGQSYEQYF.